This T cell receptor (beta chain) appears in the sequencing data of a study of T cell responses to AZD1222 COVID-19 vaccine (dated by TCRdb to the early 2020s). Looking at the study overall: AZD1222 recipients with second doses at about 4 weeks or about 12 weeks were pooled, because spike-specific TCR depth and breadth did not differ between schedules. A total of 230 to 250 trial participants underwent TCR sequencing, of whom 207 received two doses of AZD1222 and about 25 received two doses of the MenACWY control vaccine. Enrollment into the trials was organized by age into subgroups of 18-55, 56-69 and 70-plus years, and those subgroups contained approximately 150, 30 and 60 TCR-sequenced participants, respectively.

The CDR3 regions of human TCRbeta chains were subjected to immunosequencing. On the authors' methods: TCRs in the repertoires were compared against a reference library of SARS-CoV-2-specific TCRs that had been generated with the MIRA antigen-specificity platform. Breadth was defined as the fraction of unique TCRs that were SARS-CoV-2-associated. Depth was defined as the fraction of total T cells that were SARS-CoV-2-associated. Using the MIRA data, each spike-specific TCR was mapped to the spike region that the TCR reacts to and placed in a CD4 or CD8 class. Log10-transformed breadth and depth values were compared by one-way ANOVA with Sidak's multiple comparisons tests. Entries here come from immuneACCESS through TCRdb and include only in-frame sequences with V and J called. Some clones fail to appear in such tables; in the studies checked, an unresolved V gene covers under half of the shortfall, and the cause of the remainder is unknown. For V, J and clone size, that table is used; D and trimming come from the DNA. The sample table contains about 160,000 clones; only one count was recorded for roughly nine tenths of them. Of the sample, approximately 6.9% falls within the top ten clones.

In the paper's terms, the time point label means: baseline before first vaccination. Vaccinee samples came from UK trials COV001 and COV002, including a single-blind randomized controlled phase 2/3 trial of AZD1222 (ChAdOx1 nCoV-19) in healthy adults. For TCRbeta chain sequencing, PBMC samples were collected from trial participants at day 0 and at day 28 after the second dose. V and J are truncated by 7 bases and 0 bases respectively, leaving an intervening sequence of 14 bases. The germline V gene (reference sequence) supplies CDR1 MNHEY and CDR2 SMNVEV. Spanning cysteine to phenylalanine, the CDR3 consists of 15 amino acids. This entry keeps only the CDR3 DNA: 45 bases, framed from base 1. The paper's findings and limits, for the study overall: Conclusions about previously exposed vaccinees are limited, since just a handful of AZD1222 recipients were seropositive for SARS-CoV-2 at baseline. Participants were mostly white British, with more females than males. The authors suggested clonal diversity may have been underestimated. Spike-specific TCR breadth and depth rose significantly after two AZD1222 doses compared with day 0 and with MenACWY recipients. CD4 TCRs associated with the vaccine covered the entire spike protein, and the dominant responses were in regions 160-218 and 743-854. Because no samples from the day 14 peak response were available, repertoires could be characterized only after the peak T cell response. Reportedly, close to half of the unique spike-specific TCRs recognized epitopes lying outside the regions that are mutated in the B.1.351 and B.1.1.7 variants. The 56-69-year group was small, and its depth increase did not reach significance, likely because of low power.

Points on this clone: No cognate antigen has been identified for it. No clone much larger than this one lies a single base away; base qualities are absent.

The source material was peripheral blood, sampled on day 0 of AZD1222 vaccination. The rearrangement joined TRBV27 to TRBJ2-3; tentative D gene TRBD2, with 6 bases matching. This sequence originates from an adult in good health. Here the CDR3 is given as CASMTSLGSTDTQYF. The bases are TGTGCCAGCATGACTAGTTTGGGGAGCACAGATACGCAGTATTTT.